Below, 5 T cell receptor beta chains from the same sample are listed, as sequenced in a study of blood T cell repertoires in COVID-19 (dated by TCRdb to about 2020). Libraries came from the immunoSEQ multiplex PCR assay. In TCRdb, the immuneACCESS table is reduced to in-frame sequences with V and J assigned. These tables do not hold every clone; where another copy was compared, an unresolved V gene accounts for under half, and the others remain unexplained. A total of 200,000 to 250,000 clones appear in this sample, just under 85% of them only once. The ten largest account for 6.5% to 9% of the sample. Material for sequencing was peripheral blood. The origin of the receptors is a woman aged 45-60 years with active or convalescent COVID-19.

The V gene is TRBV5-4, the J gene TRBJ1-6; no firm D call. Deletions cut 6 bases from V and 1 base from J, with 8 bases between. Per germline, CDR1 SGHNT and CDR2 YYREEE (reference sequence). This CDR3 has 14 amino acids. CDR3 sequence reads: CASTPGSYNSPLHF. In nucleotides, the CDR3 is TGTGCCAGCACCCCCGGGTCCTATAATTCACCCCTCCACTTT.

The chain employs TRBV6-1 and TRBJ1-2, with 8 bases lining up with TRBD1. This CDR3 comprises 14 residues. With V trimmed by 1 base and J by 2 bases, 0 bases remained unmatched. Germline V gives CDR1 MNHNS, CDR2 SASEGT. The CDR3 DNA sequence: TGTGCCAGCAGTGAAGGGGACAGGAACTATGGCTACACCTTC. It codes for CASSEGDRNYGYTF.

The rearrangement links TRBV7-6 to TRBJ2-3; the match to TRBD1 covers 10 bases. The germline CDR1 and CDR2 sequences are SGHVS and FNYEAQ. The CDR3 extends over 18 amino acids. V dropped 5 bases and J dropped 2; count of bases not matched to a gene: 13. Here the CDR3 reads CASSLNRPGQGTTDTQYF. CDR3 nucleotide sequence: TGTGCCAGCAGCCTTAATCGCCCGGGACAGGGGACCACAGATACGCAGTATTTT.

The chain links TRBV19 to TRBJ1-1; D is uncertain. CDR1 is LNHDA, CDR2 SQIVND, per germline (reference sequence). The ends were cut back, 3 bases at V and 5 bases at J, with 10 bases in the middle. The CDR3 spans 13 residues. CDR3 coding DNA: TGTGCCAGTAGTATTCAAGAACAGACTGAAGCTTTCTTT. The encoded protein is CASSIQEQTEAFF.

The chain combines TRBV12-5 with TRBJ2-2; weak D call: TRBD2 (6 bases). Germline V CDR1 and CDR2: LGHNT, FRNRAP. The ends were cut back, 2 bases at V and 4 bases at J, with 11 bases in the middle. The CDR3 sequence is 15 residues long. CDR3: CASGLRERGTGELFF. In DNA, the CDR3 is TGTGCTAGTGGTTTGCGGGAGAGGGGCACCGGGGAGCTGTTTTTT.